The 10 T cell receptor beta chains given below trace back to one sample, sequenced in a study of T cell changes during pregnancy in multiple sclerosis. Sequenced by immunoSEQ multiplex PCR; TCRdb stores in-frame clones only, minus some. Here the sample spans approximately 70,000 clones, about 93% being singletons. The sequencing used CD4+ T cells from peripheral blood mononuclear cells, collected after pregnancy. Every receptor here comes from a female donor with multiple sclerosis, enrolled in a pregnancy study.

The rearrangement uses TRBV19 and TRBJ1-2; D is perhaps TRBD1 (6 bases). With 4 bases removed from V and 0 bases from J, the gap between germline ends came to 15 bases. Per the germline V gene, CDR1 is LNHDA and CDR2 is SQIVND (reference sequence). The CDR3 sequence is 16 residues long. CDR3: CASSNSWDITNYGYTF. The CDR3 coding sequence is TGTGCCAGTAGTAACTCTTGGGACATCACTAACTATGGCTACACCTTC.

The chain is built from TRBV9 and TRBJ2-3; 11 bases map to TRBD2. The V gene's germline CDR1 is SGDLS and CDR2 YYNGEE. The junction had 9 bases not matched to a gene; V was cut back by 0 bases and J by 6 bases. This CDR3 has 17 residues. The CDR3 DNA reads TGTGCCAGCAGCGTAGATTTAGCGGGAGGGCCTATGGATACGCAGTATTTT. It is translated as CASSVDLAGGPMDTQYF.

J is TRBJ2-2 and V is TRBV19; 11 positions agree with TRBD1. The CDR3 runs to 14 residues. Trimming took 5 bases from V and 6 from J; bases not matched to a gene: 2. Germline V gene data show CDR1 as LNHDA and CDR2 as SQIVND (reference sequence). CDR3 protein: CASSGQGAAGELFF. Here the CDR3 DNA reads TGTGCCAGTAGTGGACAGGGGGCTGCCGGGGAGCTGTTTTTT.

This sequence joins TRBV18 and TRBJ1-3; the match to TRBD1 covers 7 bases. Germline CDR1 reads KGHSH; CDR2 reads LQKENI. CDR3 length equals 13 residues. V dropped 4 bases and J dropped 4; count of bases not matched to a gene: 1. The CDR3 nucleotides read TGTGCCAGCTCACGGGACAGAGGAAACACCATATATTTT. Translation: CASSRDRGNTIYF.

The chain has TRBV6-6 and TRBJ2-7, with 10 bases identical to TRBD1. Per germline, CDR1 MNHNY and CDR2 SVGAGI (reference sequence). The V segment lost 5 bases and the J segment 2 bases; nucleotides outside the gene matches: 6. This CDR3 has 15 residues. The CDR3 DNA is TGTGCCAGCAGTCCAACCGGGACAGGGGCCTACGAGCAGTACTTC. Protein: CASSPTGTGAYEQYF.

V usage is TRBV9 and J usage is TRBJ2-7, with 16 bases aligning to TRBD2. The trim removed 3 bases at V and 3 bases at J, leaving 12 bases unmatched. Germline assignment: CDR1 SGDLS and CDR2 YYNGEE. The CDR3 extends over 19 amino acids. The CDR3 spells CASSAAGTSGRAQVYEQYF. CDR3 bases: TGTGCCAGCAGCGCGGCCGGGACTAGCGGGAGGGCCCAGGTCTACGAGCAGTACTTC.

This sequence joins TRBV19 and TRBJ2-1, with 16 bases that match TRBD2. V was pared by 5 bases and J by 7 bases, with 17 bases of the junction left unmatched. Germline CDR1 and CDR2: LNHDA and SQIVND (reference sequence). The CDR3 is 20 residues long. The CDR3 protein is CASSLDRAGTSGRAWNEQFF. The CDR3 nucleotides are TGTGCCAGTAGTCTGGACCGAGCTGGGACTAGCGGGAGGGCCTGGAATGAGCAGTTCTTC.

The gene calls are TRBV7-9 and TRBJ1-5; possibly TRBD1 for D (5 bases). CDR1 SEHNR and CDR2 FQNEAQ come from the germline V gene (reference sequence). Trimming removed 1 base from V and 7 bases from J, with 5 bases in between. This CDR3 contains 12 residues. The CDR3 loop is CASSLGGQPQHF. CDR3 DNA: TGTGCCAGCAGCTTAGGGGGCCAGCCCCAGCATTTT.

The chain carries TRBV28 and TRBJ2-7, with a possible D match to TRBD2 (5 bases). V lost 6 bases, J lost 4 bases, and 16 bases lay in between. Germline V gene sequence: CDR1 MDHEN, CDR2 SYDVKM. The CDR3 spans 14 residues. CDR3 sequence reads: CASRPGSTPYEQYF. CDR3 DNA sequence: TGTGCCAGCAGGCCGGGATCCACGCCTTACGAGCAGTACTTC.

V gene TRBV10-3 combines with J gene TRBJ2-7, with 14 bases fitting TRBD2. CDR1 and CDR2 (germline): ENHRY, SYGVKD. The ends lost 10 bases at V and 3 bases at J; junction bases unmatched: 2. The CDR3 length is 13 residues. The CDR3 DNA sequence: TGTGCCACCGGGACTAGCGGGAGCTACGAGCAGTACTTC. Amino acid sequence: CATGTSGSYEQYF.